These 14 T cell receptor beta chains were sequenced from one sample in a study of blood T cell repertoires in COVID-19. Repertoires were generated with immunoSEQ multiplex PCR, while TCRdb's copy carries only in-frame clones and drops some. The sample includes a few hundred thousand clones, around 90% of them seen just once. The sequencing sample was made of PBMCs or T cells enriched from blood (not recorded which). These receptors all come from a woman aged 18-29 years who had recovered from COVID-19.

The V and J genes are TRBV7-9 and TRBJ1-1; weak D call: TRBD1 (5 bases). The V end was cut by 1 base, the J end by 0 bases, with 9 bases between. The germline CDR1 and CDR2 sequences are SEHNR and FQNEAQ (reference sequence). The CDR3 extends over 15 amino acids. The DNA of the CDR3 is TGTGCCAGCAGCTTAGGGAAGGGGTTGAACACTGAAGCTTTCTTT. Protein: CASSLGKGLNTEAFF.

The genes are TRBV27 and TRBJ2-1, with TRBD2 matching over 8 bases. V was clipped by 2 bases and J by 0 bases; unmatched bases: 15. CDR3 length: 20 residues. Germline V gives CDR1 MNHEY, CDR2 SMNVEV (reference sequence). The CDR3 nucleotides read TGTGCCAGCAGTTTAAGTGGCGGGGGGTACCAAACGGGCTCCTACAATGAGCAGTTCTTC. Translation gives CASSLSGGGYQTGSYNEQFF.

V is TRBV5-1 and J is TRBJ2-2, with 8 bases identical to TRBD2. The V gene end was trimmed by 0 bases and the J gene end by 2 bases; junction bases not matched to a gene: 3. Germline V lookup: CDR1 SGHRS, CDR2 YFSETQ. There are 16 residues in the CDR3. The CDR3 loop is CASSLAAGVNTGELFF. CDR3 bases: TGCGCCAGCAGCTTGGCAGCGGGGGTTAACACCGGGGAGCTGTTTTTT.

The CDR3 sequence is CASSLYEIGPSRIYEQYF. The CDR3 DNA reads as TGTGCCAGCAGCCTTTATGAGATTGGGCCTTCCAGGATCTACGAGCAGTACTTC. This chain connects TRBV7-2 to TRBJ2-7; no firm D call. Germline CDR1 and CDR2: SGHTA and FQGNSA. The CDR3 covers 18 residues. Trimming left V 5 bases short and J 3 bases short, with 26 bases between.

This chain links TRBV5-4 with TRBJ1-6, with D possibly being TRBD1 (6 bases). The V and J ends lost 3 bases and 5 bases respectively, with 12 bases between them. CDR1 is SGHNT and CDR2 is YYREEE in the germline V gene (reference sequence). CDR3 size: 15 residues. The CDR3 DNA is TGTGCCAGCAGCTATTTTCAGGGGAATAATTCACCCCTCCACTTT. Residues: CASSYFQGNNSPLHF. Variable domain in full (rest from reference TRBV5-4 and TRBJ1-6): ETGVTQSPTHLIKTRGQQVTLRCSSQSGHNTVSWYQQALGQGPQFIFQYYREEENGRGNFPPRFSGLQFPNYSSELNVNALELDDSALYLCASSYFQGNNSPLHFGNGTRLTVT.

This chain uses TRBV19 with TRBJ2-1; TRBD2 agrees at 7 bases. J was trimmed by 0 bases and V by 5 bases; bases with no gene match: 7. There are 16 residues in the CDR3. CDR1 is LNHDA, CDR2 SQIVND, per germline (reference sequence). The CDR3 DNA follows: TGTGCCAGTAGTGGCGGGGGTTTTAGCTCCTACAATGAGCAGTTCTTC. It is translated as CASSGGGFSSYNEQFF.

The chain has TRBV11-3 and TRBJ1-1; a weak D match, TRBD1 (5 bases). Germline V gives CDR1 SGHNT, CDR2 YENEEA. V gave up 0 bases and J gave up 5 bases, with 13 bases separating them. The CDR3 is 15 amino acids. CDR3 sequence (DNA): TGTGCCAGCAGCTTAGATCGCGGGGGACGGACTGAAGCTTTCTTT. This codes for CASSLDRGGRTEAFF.

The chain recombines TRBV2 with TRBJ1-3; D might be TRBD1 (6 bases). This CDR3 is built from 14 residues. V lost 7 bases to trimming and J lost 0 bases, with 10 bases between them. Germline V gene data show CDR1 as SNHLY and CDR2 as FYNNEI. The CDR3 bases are TGTGCCAGCACCACAGGGCGCTCTGGAAACACCATATATTTT. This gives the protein CASTTGRSGNTIYF. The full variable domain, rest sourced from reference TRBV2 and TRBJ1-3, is EPEVTQTPSHQVTQMGQEVILRCVPISNHLYFYWYRQILGQKVEFLVSFYNNEISEKSEIFDDQFSVERPDGSNFTLKIRSTKLEDSAMYFCASTTGRSGNTIYFGEGSWLTVV.

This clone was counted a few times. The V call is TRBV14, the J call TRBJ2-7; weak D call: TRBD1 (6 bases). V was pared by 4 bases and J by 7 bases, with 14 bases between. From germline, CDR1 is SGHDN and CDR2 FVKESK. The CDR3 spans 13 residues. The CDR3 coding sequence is TGTGCCAGCAGCCCCCTCGTACAGGGAGAGCAGTACTTC. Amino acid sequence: CASSPLVQGEQYF. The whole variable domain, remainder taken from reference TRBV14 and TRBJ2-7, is EAGVTQFPSHSVIEKGQTVTLRCDPISGHDNLYWYRRVMGKEIKFLLHFVKESKQDESGMPNNRFLAERTGGTYSTLKVQPAELEDSGVYFCASSPLVQGEQYFGPGTRLTVT.

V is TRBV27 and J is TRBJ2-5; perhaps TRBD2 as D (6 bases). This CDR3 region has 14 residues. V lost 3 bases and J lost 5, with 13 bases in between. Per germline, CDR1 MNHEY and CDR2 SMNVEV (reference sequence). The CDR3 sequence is CASSFGIGGETQYF. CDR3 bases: TGTGCCAGCAGTTTTGGGATTGGAGGGGAGACCCAGTACTTC.

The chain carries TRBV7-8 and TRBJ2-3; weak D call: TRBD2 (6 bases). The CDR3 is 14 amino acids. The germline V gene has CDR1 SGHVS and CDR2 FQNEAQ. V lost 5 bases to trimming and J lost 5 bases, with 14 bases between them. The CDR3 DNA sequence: TGTGCCAGCAGCCAATCTCTGCGGGAAGATACGCAGTATTTT. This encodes CASSQSLREDTQYF.

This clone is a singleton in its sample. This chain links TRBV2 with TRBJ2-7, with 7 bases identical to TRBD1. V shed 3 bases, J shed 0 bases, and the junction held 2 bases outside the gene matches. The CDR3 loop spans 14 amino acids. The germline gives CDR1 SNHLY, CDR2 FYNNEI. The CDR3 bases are TGTGCCAGCAGTGAGGCAGGGGGCTCCTACGAGCAGTACTTC. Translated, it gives CASSEAGGSYEQYF. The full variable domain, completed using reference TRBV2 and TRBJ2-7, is EPEVTQTPSHQVTQMGQEVILRCVPISNHLYFYWYRQILGQKVEFLVSFYNNEISEKSEIFDDQFSVERPDGSNFTLKIRSTKLEDSAMYFCASSEAGGSYEQYFGPGTRLTVT.

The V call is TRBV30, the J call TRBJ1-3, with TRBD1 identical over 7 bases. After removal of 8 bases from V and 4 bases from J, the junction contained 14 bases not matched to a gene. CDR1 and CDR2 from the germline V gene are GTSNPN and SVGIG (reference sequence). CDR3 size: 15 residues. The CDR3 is CAGGQGVSIGNTIYF. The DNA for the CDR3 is TGTGCCGGGGGGCAGGGGGTATCTATCGGAAACACCATATATTTT.

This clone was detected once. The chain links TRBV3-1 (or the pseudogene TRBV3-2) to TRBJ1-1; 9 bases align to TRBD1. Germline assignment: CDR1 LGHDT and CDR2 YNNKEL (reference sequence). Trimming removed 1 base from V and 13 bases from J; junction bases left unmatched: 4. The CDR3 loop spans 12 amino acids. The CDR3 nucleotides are TGTGCCAGCAGCCAAGGACGACAGGGGGTTTTCTTT. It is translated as CASSQGRQGVFF.